Below, 5 T cell receptor beta chains from the same sample are listed, as sequenced in a study of T cells after yellow fever vaccination. TCRdb independently ran MiXCR on the 5' RACE reads; one entry per CDR3 protein. The top ten clones hold around 33% of a sample with some 150,000 distinct CDR3 sequences, 7% to 10% of them seen once. Here the sequenced sample was CD8+ T cells sorted from PBMCs, taken 45 days after the yellow fever booster vaccination. Receptors originate from a man aged 18 to 35 who received the YFV17D yellow fever vaccine.

This clonotype was detected a few times. J is TRBJ2-1 and V is TRBV14, with D possibly matching TRBD1 (7 bases). V was clipped by 1 base and J by 11 bases, with 15 bases between them. From germline, CDR1 is SGHDN and CDR2 FVKESK. The CDR3 loop spans 14 amino acids. This chain's CDR3 is CASSQGSGGGKQFF. The DNA for the CDR3 is TGTGCCAGCAGCCAAGGGTCAGGGGGAGGTAAGCAGTTCTTC.

This clonotype has at least ten counts. The chain links TRBV7-2 to TRBJ2-3; a possible D gene is TRBD1 (6 bases). The V gene's germline CDR1 is SGHTA and CDR2 FQGNSA. The CDR3 runs 14 residues. V was trimmed by 6 bases and J by 3 bases, leaving 13 bases between them. Here the CDR3 DNA reads TGTGCCAGCAGTTTTATCGGACAGACAGATACGCAGTATTTT. Its translation: CASSFIGQTDTQYF. Variable domain in full (rest from reference TRBV7-2 and TRBJ2-3): GAGVSQSPSNKVTEKGKDVELRCDPISGHTALYWYRQSLGQGLEFLIYFQGNSAPDKSGLPSDRFSAERTGGSVSTLTIQRTQQEDSAVYLCASSFIGQTDTQYFGPGTRLTVL.

The chain links TRBV10-3 to TRBJ2-2; D perhaps matches TRBD2 (5 bases). The CDR3 runs to 16 residues. Trimming pared 0 bases from V and 6 bases from J, leaving 14 bases between. Germline loops: CDR1 ENHRY, CDR2 SYGVKD. The DNA of the CDR3 is TGTGCCATCAGTGAGTCGGAGGCCGGCAGGCCCGGGGAGCTGTTTTTT. Translated: CAISESEAGRPGELFF.

The chain is built from TRBV10-3 and TRBJ1-1, with a tentative D call TRBD1 (6 bases). The CDR3 has 12 amino acids. Trimming removed 10 bases at V and 5 bases at J, with 14 bases between. Germline-derived CDR1 and CDR2 are ENHRY and SYGVKD. Written as DNA, the CDR3 is TGTGCCACCACAGGGTCTCCGACTGAAGCTTTCTTT. Residues: CATTGSPTEAFF.

The chain links TRBV6-5 to TRBJ1-5; no clear D. The CDR3 loop spans 15 amino acids. Trimming left V 3 bases short and J 1 base short, with 10 bases between. Germline CDR1 and CDR2: MNHEY and SVGAGI. The CDR3 coding sequence is TGTGCCAGCAGTTATGCACGACCCAGCAATCAGCCCCAGCATTTT. Protein: CASSYARPSNQPQHF.